These 17 T cell receptor beta chains originate from one sample sequenced in a study of early T cells in non-severe SARS-CoV-2 infection. MiXCR was run by TCRdb on the 5' RACE reads, yielding one entry per CDR3 protein. This sample has approximately 48,000 distinct CDR3 sequences; about a tenth occur once, and the top ten carry about 15%. The sample comprised whole blood. The receptors stem from an adult who was a healthcare worker with PCR-confirmed SARS-CoV-2 infection or an uninfected control (not recorded which).

In its sample, this clonotype was seen a few times. CDR3 region: CASSLEGLGDEKLFF. CDR3 nucleotide sequence: TGTGCCAGCAGCTTGGAGGGGCTAGGGGACGAAAAACTGTTTTTT. The J gene is TRBJ1-4, the V gene TRBV5-4; D possibly corresponds to TRBD1 (5 bases). CDR3 length: 15 amino acids. Trimming took off 0 bases at V and 8 bases at J, with 14 bases between the two ends. CDR1 and CDR2 from the germline V gene are SGHNT and YYREEE (reference sequence).

This clonotype was seen many times. V is TRBV7-9 and J is TRBJ1-2, with D perhaps TRBD1 (6 bases). Trimming shortened V by 5 bases and J by 4 bases, and 11 bases separated the two germline ends. Germline V gene lookup returns CDR1 SEHNR and CDR2 FQNEAQ (reference sequence). This CDR3 has 13 residues. The DNA of the CDR3 is TGTGCCAGCAGCCTAGGAGGGGGCTATGGCTACACCTTC. The encoded protein is CASSLGGGYGYTF.

The chain recombines TRBV7-9 with TRBJ1-2; D unclear. CDR3 length: 13 residues. V was trimmed by 3 bases and J by 3 bases, leaving 8 bases between them. Germline lookup yields CDR1 SEHNR and CDR2 FQNEAQ (reference sequence). CDR3 in amino acids: CASSFQRDYGYTF. The DNA of the CDR3 is TGTGCCAGCAGCTTTCAGCGGGACTATGGCTACACCTTC.

This clonotype was picked up many times. The chain employs TRBV18 and TRBJ2-1; D is undetermined. The ends were cut back, 6 bases at V and 1 base at J, with 7 bases in the middle. This CDR3 has 13 residues. CDR1 KGHSH and CDR2 LQKENI come from the germline V gene. DNA of the CDR3: TGTGCCAGCTCGTACTATTCCTACAATGAGCAGTTCTTC. Residues: CASSYYSYNEQFF.

This clonotype was picked up one time. A much larger clone differs by one base, so this may be a read error. The V gene is TRBV9, the J gene TRBJ1-2; no firm D call. In germline, CDR1 is SGDLS, CDR2 YYNGEE. The CDR3 extends over 14 amino acids. The ends were cut back, 0 bases at V and 6 bases at J, with 12 bases in the middle. The CDR3 DNA sequence: TGTGCCAGCAGCGTAGGCATAGCAGCTAATGGCTACACCTTC. It is translated as CASSVGIAANGYTF.

The rearrangement uses TRBV3-1 and TRBJ2-1, with TRBD2 as a possible D gene (5 bases). Germline V CDR1 and CDR2: LGHDT, YNNKEL (reference sequence). The CDR3 totals 13 residues. V was pared by 0 bases and J by 10 bases, with 10 bases between. The DNA for the CDR3 is TGTGCCAGCAGCCAAGAGACTACCGGGGAGCAGTTCTTC. Protein sequence: CASSQETTGEQFF.

The V gene is TRBV7-9, the J gene TRBJ2-7, with 9 positions matching TRBD2. Germline trimming cut 4 bases from V and 7 bases from J; bases unmatched to any gene: 5. Germline CDR1 is SEHNR and CDR2 is FQNEAQ (reference sequence). CDR3 length equals 13 residues. CDR3: CASSSSGKGEQYF. The CDR3 coding sequence is TGTGCCAGCAGCTCTAGCGGGAAGGGTGAGCAGTACTTC.

The sample holds many counts of this clonotype. The chain joins TRBV7-9 to TRBJ2-5, with D possibly matching TRBD1 (6 bases). The CDR3 totals 12 residues. Per the germline V gene, CDR1 is SEHNR and CDR2 is FQNEAQ (reference sequence). V shed 5 bases and J shed 5 bases, with 9 bases lying between them. As DNA, the CDR3 is TGTGCCAGCAGCCAGGGGAAGGAGACCCAGTACTTC. Protein sequence: CASSQGKETQYF.

The V and J genes are TRBV20-1 and TRBJ2-1, with 8 bases that match TRBD2. CDR1 and CDR2 (germline): DFQATT, SNEGSKA (reference sequence). V was pared by 5 bases and J by 4 bases, with 7 bases of the junction left unmatched. The CDR3 runs to 14 residues. CDR3 residues: CSAPQAGVYNEQFF. The CDR3 bases are TGCAGTGCTCCCCAAGCGGGAGTGTACAATGAGCAGTTCTTC.

This clonotype was found a few times. J is TRBJ2-2 and V is TRBV4-3; D unresolved. CDR3 length: 14 residues. V was pared by 0 bases and J by 3 bases, with 5 bases between. The germline V gene encodes CDR1 LGHNA and CDR2 YSLEER. The CDR3 coding sequence is TGCGCCAGCAGCCAAGATGACTACACCGGGGAGCTGTTTTTT. This gives the protein CASSQDDYTGELFF.

About this clonotype: A much more abundant neighbour one base away suggests this may be a read error. J is TRBJ2-7 and V is TRBV7-2; D is possibly TRBD1 or TRBD2 (6 bases each). Germline CDR1 is SGHTA and CDR2 is FQGNSA. This CDR3 is built from 15 residues. The CDR3: CVSSLVGGAFYEQYF. CDR3 bases: TGTGTCAGCAGCTTAGTGGGGGGCGCATTCTACGAGCAGTACTTC.

In this sample, this clonotype turned up a few times. The J gene is TRBJ1-6, the V gene TRBV6-2 or TRBV6-3; 7 bases map to TRBD1. V lost 6 bases and J lost 10; bases outside the gene matches: 6. The CDR3 contains 13 residues. CDR1 is MNHEY, CDR2 SVGEGT, per germline. The CDR3 DNA sequence: TGTGCCAGCAGAACAGGGGTCGTATCACCCCTCCACTTT. It yields the protein CASRTGVVSPLHF.

This clonotype was recorded many times. The rearrangement uses TRBV7-9 and TRBJ1-4; 8 bases fit TRBD1. Germline assignment: CDR1 SEHNR and CDR2 FQNEAQ (reference sequence). This CDR3 comprises 16 residues. With V trimmed by 4 bases and J by 8 bases, 12 bases remained unmatched. The CDR3 DNA follows: TGTGCCAGCAGCTCAACAGACAGGGGTGTAAAAGAAAAACTGTTTTTT. This codes for CASSSTDRGVKEKLFF. Full variable domain (rest looked up from reference TRBV7-9 and TRBJ1-4): DTGVSQNPRHKITKRGQNVTFRCDPISEHNRLYWYRQTLGQGPEFLTYFQNEAQLEKSRLLSDRFSAERPKGSFSTLEIQRTEQGDSAMYLCASSSTDRGVKEKLFFGSGTQLSVL.

In this sample, this clonotype turned up many times. The gene calls are TRBV18 and TRBJ1-1; 8 bases line up with TRBD1. With 5 bases clipped from V and 1 base from J, the junction kept 3 bases outside the gene matches. Germline V gene lookup returns CDR1 KGHSH and CDR2 LQKENI. The CDR3 has 14 amino acids. The CDR3 region is CASSAGTGNTEAFF. CDR3 DNA sequence: TGTGCCAGCTCAGCCGGGACAGGGAACACTGAAGCTTTCTTT.

This sequence joins TRBV5-1 and TRBJ1-2; TRBD1 aligns across 8 bases. The J segment lost 7 bases and the V segment lost 4 bases, leaving 9 bases of the junction unmatched. Germline loops: CDR1 SGHRS, CDR2 YFSETQ. There are 14 residues in the CDR3. The CDR3 bases are TGCGCCAGCAGCGGCACCCGGACAGGGTCTGGCTACACCTTC. Translated, it gives CASSGTRTGSGYTF.

This clonotype was seen many times. This chain uses TRBV7-9 with TRBJ2-1, with TRBD1 matching over 8 bases. CDR1 SEHNR and CDR2 FQNEAQ come from the germline V gene (reference sequence). V lost 3 bases and J lost 4; bases outside the gene matches: 8. This CDR3 has 16 amino acids. Here the CDR3 reads CASSFPPGQAYNEQFF. CDR3 bases: TGTGCCAGCAGCTTCCCCCCGGGACAGGCGTACAATGAGCAGTTCTTC.

This clonotype was seen a few times. J is TRBJ1-2 and V is TRBV3-1; D gene uncertain. Looked up from germline, CDR1 is LGHDT and CDR2 is YNNKEL (reference sequence). There are 14 residues in the CDR3. The ends were cut back, 1 base at V and 1 base at J, with 7 bases in the middle. This CDR3 is CASSQAASNYGYTF. Written as DNA, the CDR3 is TGTGCCAGCAGCCAAGCGGCCAGTAACTATGGCTACACCTTC.